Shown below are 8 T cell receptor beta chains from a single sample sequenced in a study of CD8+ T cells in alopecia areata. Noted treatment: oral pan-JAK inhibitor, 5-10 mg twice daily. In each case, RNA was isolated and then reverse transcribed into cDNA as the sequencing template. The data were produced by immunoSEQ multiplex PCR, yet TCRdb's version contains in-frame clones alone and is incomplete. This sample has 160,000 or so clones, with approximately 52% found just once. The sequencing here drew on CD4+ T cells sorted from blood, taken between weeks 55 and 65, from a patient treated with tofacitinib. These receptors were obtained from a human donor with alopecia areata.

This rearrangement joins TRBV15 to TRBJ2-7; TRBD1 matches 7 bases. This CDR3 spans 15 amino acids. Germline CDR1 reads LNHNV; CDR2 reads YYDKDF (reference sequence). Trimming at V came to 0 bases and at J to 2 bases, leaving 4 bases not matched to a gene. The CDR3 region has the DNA TGTGCCACCAGCAGAGAACAGGGGTTCACCTACGAGCAGTACTTC. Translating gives CATSREQGFTYEQYF.

The CDR3 here is CAWRMAGTYGYTF. Written as DNA, the CDR3 is TGTGCCTGGAGAATGGCAGGAACCTATGGCTACACCTTC. The chain has TRBV30 and TRBJ1-2, with D unresolved. Germline loops: CDR1 GTSNPN, CDR2 SVGIG (reference sequence). The CDR3 contains 13 residues. Trimming cost V 3 bases and J 4 bases, with 12 bases left between them.

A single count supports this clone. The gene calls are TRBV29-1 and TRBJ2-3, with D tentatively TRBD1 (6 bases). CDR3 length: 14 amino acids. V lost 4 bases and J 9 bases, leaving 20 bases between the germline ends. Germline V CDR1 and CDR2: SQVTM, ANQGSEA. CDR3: CSVVKEGTQGTQYF. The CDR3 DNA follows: TGCAGCGTTGTTAAAGAGGGGACGCAGGGGACGCAGTATTTT.

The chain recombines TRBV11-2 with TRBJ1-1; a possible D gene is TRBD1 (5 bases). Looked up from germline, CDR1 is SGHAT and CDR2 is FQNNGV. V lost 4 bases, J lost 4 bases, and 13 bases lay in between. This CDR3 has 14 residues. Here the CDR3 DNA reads TGTGCCAGCAGCTCCAACCTCCAGGGCACTGAAGCTTTCTTT. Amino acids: CASSSNLQGTEAFF.

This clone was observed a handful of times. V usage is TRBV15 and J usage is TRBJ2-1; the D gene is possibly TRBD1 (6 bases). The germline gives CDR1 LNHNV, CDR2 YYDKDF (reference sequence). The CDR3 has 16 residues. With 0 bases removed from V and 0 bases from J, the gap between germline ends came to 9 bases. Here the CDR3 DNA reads TGTGCCACCAGCAGAGATAGGGGGAGCTCCTACAATGAGCAGTTCTTC. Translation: CATSRDRGSSYNEQFF.

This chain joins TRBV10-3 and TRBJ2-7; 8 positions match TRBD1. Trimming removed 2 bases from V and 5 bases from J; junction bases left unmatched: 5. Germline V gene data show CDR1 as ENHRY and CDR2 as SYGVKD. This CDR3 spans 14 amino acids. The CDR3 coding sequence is TGTGCCATCAGTGAGGCCCGGACAGGGAACGAGCAGTACTTC. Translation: CAISEARTGNEQYF.

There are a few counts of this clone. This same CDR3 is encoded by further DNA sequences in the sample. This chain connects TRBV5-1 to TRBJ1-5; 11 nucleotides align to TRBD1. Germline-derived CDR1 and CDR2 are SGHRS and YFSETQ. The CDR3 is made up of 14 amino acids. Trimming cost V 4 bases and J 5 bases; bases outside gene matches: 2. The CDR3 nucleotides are TGCGCCAGCAGCGTGGGACAGGGGGATCAGCCCCAGCATTTT. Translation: CASSVGQGDQPQHF. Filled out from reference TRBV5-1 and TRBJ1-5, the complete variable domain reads KAGVTQTPRYLIKTRGQQVTLSCSPISGHRSVSWYQQTPGQGLQFLFEYFSETQRNKGNFPGRFSGRQFSNSRSEMNVSTLELGDSALYLCASSVGQGDQPQHFGDGTRLSIL.

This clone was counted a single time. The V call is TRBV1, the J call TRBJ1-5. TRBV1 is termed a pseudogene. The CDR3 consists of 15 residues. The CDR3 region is CTSSQSPEGNQPQHF. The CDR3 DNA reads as TGCACCAGCAGCCAATCGCCGGAGGGCAATCAGCCCCAGCATTTT.